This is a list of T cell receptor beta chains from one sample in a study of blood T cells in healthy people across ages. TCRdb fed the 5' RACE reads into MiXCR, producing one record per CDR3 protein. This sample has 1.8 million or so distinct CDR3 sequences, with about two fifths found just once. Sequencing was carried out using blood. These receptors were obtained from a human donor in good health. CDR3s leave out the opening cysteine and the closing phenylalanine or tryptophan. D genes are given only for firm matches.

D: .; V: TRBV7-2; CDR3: ASIAPRYSPGYT
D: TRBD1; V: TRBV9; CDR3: ASSGSGTGYTDTQY
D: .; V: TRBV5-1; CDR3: ASSVEGRDGYT
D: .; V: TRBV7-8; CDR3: ASTPIMNTEAF
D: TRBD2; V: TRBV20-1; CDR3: SASLLAGLAEQY
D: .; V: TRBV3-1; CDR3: ASSQVRGGEQY
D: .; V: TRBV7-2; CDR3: VSSLETNSPLH
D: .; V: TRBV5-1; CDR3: ASSLDYGGNQPQH
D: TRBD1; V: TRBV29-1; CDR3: SEDRGYT
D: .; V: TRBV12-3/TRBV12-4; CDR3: ASSSRDKFYEQY
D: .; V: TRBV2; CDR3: ASSDHGDSYNEQF
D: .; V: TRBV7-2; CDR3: ASSLRGGFTEAF
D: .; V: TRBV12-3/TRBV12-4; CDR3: ASSVTGLGTQY
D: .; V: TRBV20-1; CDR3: SALRGSTVYEQY
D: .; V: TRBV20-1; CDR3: SARDTGQISDEQY
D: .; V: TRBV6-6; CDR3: ASRQAPGDGYT
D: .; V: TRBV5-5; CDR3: ARSLGYEQY
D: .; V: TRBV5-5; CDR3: ASSLEAGYDEQY
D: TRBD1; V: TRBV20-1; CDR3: SARVGGGIIYGYT
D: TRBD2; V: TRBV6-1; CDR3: ASSGSAGGRNTQY
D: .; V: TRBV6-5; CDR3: ASSQDTHQPQH
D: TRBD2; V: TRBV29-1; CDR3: SFGGTSGGNPDTQY
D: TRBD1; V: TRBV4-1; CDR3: ASSQALGTVGGYT
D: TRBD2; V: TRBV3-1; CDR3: ASRMRGGFNNEQF
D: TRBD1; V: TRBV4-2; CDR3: ASSHFRTGTVAYGYT
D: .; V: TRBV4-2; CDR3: ASSQEMGANLGPDTRY
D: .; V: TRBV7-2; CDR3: ASSPMRGGSGTDTQY
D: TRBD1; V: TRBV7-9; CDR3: ASSEGGSLMNTEAF
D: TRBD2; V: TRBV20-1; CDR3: SARGLLAGHNEQF
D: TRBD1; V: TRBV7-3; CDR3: ASGPNVGQGLRNEQY
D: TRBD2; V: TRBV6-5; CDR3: ASSFLPLAGGQETQY
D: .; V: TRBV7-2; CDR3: ASSLRVGEGTEAF
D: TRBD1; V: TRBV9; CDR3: ASSVKTGPPYEQY
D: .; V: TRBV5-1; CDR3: ASSWGYPDTQY
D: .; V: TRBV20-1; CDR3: SARETRGNNEQF
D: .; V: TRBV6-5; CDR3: ASSSSSETYEQY
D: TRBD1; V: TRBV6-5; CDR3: ASSYKGTQGAGQF
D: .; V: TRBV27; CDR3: ASSLGGPAF
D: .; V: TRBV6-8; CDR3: ASSRVGGDSNQPQH
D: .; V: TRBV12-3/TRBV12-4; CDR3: ACSLGRRSAQETQY
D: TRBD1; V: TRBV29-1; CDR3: SVEGQTGQPQH
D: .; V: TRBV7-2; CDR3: AKRTGTTEAF
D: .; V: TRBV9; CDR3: ASSQPTTSHTQY
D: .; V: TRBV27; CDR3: ASSPGGIGGYT
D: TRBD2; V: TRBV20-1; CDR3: SAQTLAAYNEQF
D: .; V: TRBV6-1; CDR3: SSDARTVLQETQY
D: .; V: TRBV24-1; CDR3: ATSDPSGHDTQY
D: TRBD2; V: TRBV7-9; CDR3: ASSGSKGSGRSYNEQF
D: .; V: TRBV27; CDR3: ASSPIWRALGEITDTQY
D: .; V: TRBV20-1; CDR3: SAHGVINGYT
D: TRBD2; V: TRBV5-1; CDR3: AGSHLTGTSGGEVEETQY
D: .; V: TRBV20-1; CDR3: SARDPGARYGGTGELF
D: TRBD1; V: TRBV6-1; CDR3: ASSEGTGQGYGYT
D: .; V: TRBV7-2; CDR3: ASSLIRGLEGYT
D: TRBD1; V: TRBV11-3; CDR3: ASSMGQDLKIDTQY
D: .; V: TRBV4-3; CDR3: ASSQDVGEEDTEAF
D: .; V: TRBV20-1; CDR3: SAAPDSYGYT
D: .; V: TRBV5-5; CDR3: ASSLSGLENSPLH